This entry features one T cell receptor (beta chain) sequence. No antigen is known for it. These data are taken from a study of T cell responses to AZD1222 COVID-19 vaccine. Points from the study as a whole: Repertoires in all cases were sampled only once the peak T cell response had passed. Clonal diversity was possibly underestimated; the donors were predominantly white British and more often female. The study reported that nearly half of spike-specific TCRs target unmutated variant regions.

V was shortened by 5 bases and J by 4 bases, with 27 bases between the two germline ends. This CDR3 is built from 18 residues. The germline gives CDR1 LNHDA, CDR2 SQIVND (reference sequence). The data were produced by immunoSEQ multiplex PCR, yet TCRdb's version contains in-frame clones alone and is incomplete. The sample lists some 180,000 clones; more than 85% were seen once. Researchers grouped second doses given at about 4 or about 12 weeks into one pool. The genes are TRBV19 and TRBJ2-7; D may correspond to TRBD1 or TRBD2 (5 bases each). The specimen was peripheral blood, collected 28 days after the second AZD1222 dose. The receptor was isolated from an adult who received the AZD1222 COVID-19 vaccine. The CDR3 is CASSLRGDGRGPQYEQYF. The DNA of the CDR3 is TGTGCCAGTAGTCTTAGGGGCGATGGCCGGGGCCCCCAATACGAGCAGTACTTC.